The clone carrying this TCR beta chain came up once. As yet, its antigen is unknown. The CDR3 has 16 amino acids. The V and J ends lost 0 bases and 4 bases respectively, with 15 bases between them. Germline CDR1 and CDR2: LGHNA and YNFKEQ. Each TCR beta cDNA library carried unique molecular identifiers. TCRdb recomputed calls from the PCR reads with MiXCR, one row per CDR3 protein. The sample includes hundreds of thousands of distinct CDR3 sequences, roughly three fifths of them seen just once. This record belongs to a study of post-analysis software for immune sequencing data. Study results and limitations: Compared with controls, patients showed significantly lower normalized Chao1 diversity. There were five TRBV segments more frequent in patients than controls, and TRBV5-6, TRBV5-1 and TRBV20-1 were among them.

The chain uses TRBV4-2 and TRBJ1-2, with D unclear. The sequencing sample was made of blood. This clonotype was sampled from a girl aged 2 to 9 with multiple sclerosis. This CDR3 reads CASSQDGSGPSYGYTF. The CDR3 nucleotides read TGTGCCAGCAGCCAAGATGGGTCAGGACCGAGCTATGGCTACACCTTC.